The present TCR beta chain was sequenced within a study of blood T cell repertoires in COVID-19. Background on the study: Collection of acute and convalescent COVID-19 samples took place in the United States, Italy and Spain. T cells, B-cell-depleted T cells, or PBMCs provided the cDNA or gDNA that served as material.

Measured with immunoSEQ multiplex PCR; TCRdb has only the in-frame clones, and not every one. The sample contains under 250,000 clones, around 86% of which appear only once. Per the germline V gene, CDR1 is SNHLY and CDR2 is FYNNEI. The germline V and J ends were trimmed by 7 bases and 5 bases, with 11 bases remaining between them. The CDR3 totals 12 residues. This receptor was identified in a middle-aged man with COVID-19, enrolled during active disease. The V gene is TRBV2, the J gene TRBJ2-5; D not certain. The sequenced material came from peripheral blood. CDR3 coding DNA: TGTGCCAGCAAACCGAGCATCGAGACCCAGTACTTC. The encoded protein is CASKPSIETQYF.